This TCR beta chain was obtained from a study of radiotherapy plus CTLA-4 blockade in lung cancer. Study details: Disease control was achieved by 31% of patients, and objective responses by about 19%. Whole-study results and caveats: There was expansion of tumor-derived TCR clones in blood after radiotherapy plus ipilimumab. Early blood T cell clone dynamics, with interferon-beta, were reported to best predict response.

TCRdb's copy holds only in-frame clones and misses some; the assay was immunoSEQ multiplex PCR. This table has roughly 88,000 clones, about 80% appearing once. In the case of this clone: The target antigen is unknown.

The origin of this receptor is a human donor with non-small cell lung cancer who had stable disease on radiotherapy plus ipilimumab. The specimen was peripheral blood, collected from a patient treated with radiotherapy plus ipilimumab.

DNA for the CDR3: TGTGCCAGCAGCCCCGGACAGCGGAGCTCTGGAAACACCATATATTTT. It codes for CASSPGQRSSGNTIYF. The rearrangement uses TRBV7-9 and TRBJ1-3; D might be TRBD1 (6 bases). Germline CDR1 is SEHNR and CDR2 is FQNEAQ (reference sequence). Trimming shortened V by 5 bases and J by 0 bases, and 14 bases separated the two germline ends. CDR3 length: 16 residues.